The 28 T cell receptor beta chains presented below share a single source sample, sequenced in a study of patients and donors after allogeneic stem cell transplantation. TCRdb reprocessed the RT-PCR reads via MiXCR and lists one record per CDR3 protein. The table lists approximately 200,000 distinct CDR3 sequences, approximately 41% of them singletons. Sequencing was done on a sample of blood, either unsorted or a sorted T cell fraction (not recorded which). The receptors originated from a human donor who was either an allogeneic HSCT recipient or a stem cell or donor lymphocyte infusion donor (not recorded which). It is not recorded whose cells these are; they may come from a transplant donor.

This clonotype was counted many times. The CDR3 reads CASSPGTLNTEAFF. Written as DNA, the CDR3 is TGTGCCAGCAGTCCCGGGACCCTGAACACTGAAGCTTTCTTT. This chain connects TRBV12-3 or TRBV12-4 to TRBJ1-1; D might be TRBD1 (5 bases). The CDR3 totals 14 residues. Trimming took 5 bases from V and 0 from J, leaving 10 bases between them.

This clonotype was detected a few times. This chain links TRBV6-5 with TRBJ1-1; 8 positions match TRBD1. CDR1 is MNHEY and CDR2 is SVGAGI in the germline V gene. Germline trimming cut 3 bases from V and 1 base from J; bases unmatched to any gene: 7. The CDR3 is 16 amino acids. The CDR3 protein is CASSYSPDRANTEAFF. The DNA of the CDR3 is TGTGCCAGCAGTTATTCCCCGGACAGGGCGAACACTGAAGCTTTCTTT.

V and J are TRBV12-3 or TRBV12-4 and TRBJ1-1; D is undetermined. The V end lost 2 bases, the J end lost 1 base, and 11 bases lay between the germline ends. The CDR3 runs to 15 residues. The CDR3 here is CASSLTPAWNTEAFF. The CDR3 DNA reads as TGTGCCAGCAGTTTAACGCCGGCTTGGAACACTGAAGCTTTCTTT.

The V gene is TRBV12-3 or TRBV12-4, the J gene TRBJ1-2; TRBD1 aligns across 11 bases. V was pared by 0 bases and J by 4 bases, with 7 bases of the junction left unmatched. This CDR3 contains 17 residues. The CDR3 bases are TGTGCCAGCAGTTTAGCGATAGGACAGGGGGCGGGCTATGGCTACACCTTC. Translated: CASSLAIGQGAGYGYTF.

This clonotype was observed a handful of times. The CDR3 sequence is CASSPDRMDTEAFF. The CDR3 nucleotides read TGCGCCAGCAGCCCTGACAGAATGGACACTGAAGCTTTCTTT. This chain connects TRBV4-3 to TRBJ1-1; weak D call: TRBD1 (5 bases). Germline V gene data show CDR1 as LGHNA and CDR2 as YSLEER. The length of the CDR3 is 14 residues. Between the trimmed V and J ends, which lost 4 bases and 3 bases, there was a span of 12 bases.

In its sample, this clonotype was seen a few times. This chain links TRBV20-1 with TRBJ2-3; 11 positions match TRBD2. Trimming removed 1 base from V and 0 bases from J; junction bases left unmatched: 12. The CDR3 sequence is 19 residues long. CDR1 and CDR2 from the germline V gene are DFQATT and SNEGSKA (reference sequence). The CDR3 bases are TGCAGTGCTAGAGGTTTGGTACTAGCGGGAGTGGGTAGCACAGATACGCAGTATTTT. Its protein product is CSARGLVLAGVGSTDTQYF.

The J gene is TRBJ1-5, the V gene TRBV10-3; D possibly corresponds to TRBD1 (5 bases). The CDR3 spans 15 residues. V was clipped by 10 bases and J by 0 bases, with 16 bases between them. Germline CDR1 reads ENHRY; CDR2 reads SYGVKD. CDR3 sequence: CATNPGPISNQPQHF. The CDR3 nucleotides read TGTGCCACCAATCCGGGACCGATTAGCAATCAGCCCCAGCATTTT.

This clonotype turned up a few times. J is TRBJ1-1 and V is TRBV7-8; perhaps TRBD1 as D (5 bases). This CDR3 has 15 amino acids. V lost 3 bases to trimming and J lost 4 bases, with 15 bases between them. Germline V gene lookup returns CDR1 SGHVS and CDR2 FQNEAQ. CDR3 region: CASSLPAPQGTEAFF. CDR3 in DNA: TGTGCCAGCAGCTTGCCCGCCCCCCAGGGCACTGAAGCTTTCTTT.

The sample holds a few counts of this clonotype. This chain uses TRBV12-3 or TRBV12-4 with TRBJ2-1, with 10 bases aligning to TRBD2. Trimming at V came to 3 bases and at J to 4 bases, leaving 3 bases not matched to a gene. CDR3 length: 15 residues. The CDR3, as DNA: TGTGCCAGCAGTTTCGCTAGCGGGAGTTACAATGAGCAGTTCTTC. This encodes CASSFASGSYNEQFF.

The chain is built from TRBV6-6 and TRBJ1-2, with 7 bases aligning to TRBD1. Germline CDR1 MNHNY, CDR2 SVGAGI (reference sequence). J was trimmed by 0 bases and V by 5 bases; bases with no gene match: 12. CDR3 length: 17 residues. As DNA, the CDR3 is TGTGCCAGCAGTCCCCACCGGACAGGTCAAGCTAACTATGGCTACACCTTC. Protein product: CASSPHRTGQANYGYTF.

The V gene is TRBV7-9, the J gene TRBJ1-1; D unresolved. Between the trimmed V and J ends, which lost 0 bases and 4 bases, there was a span of 6 bases. The CDR3 has 13 residues. From germline, CDR1 is SEHNR and CDR2 FQNEAQ (reference sequence). CDR3 nucleotides: TGTGCCAGCAGCTTAGCAGGGCCCACTGAAGCTTTCTTT. It is translated as CASSLAGPTEAFF.

A few counts support this clonotype. The V gene is TRBV12-3 or TRBV12-4, the J gene TRBJ2-7, with D uncertain. CDR3 length: 13 residues. Trimming shortened V by 5 bases and J by 3 bases, and 11 bases separated the two germline ends. DNA of the CDR3: TGTGCCAGCAGTGTGACACCGAACTACGAGCAGTACTTC. Its translation: CASSVTPNYEQYF.

Ten or more counts support this clonotype. The chain uses TRBV7-6 and TRBJ1-1; D uncertain. The germline V and J ends were trimmed by 4 bases and 1 base, with 10 bases remaining between them. Germline CDR1 SGHVS, CDR2 FNYEAQ. The CDR3 has 14 amino acids. For the CDR3, the DNA is TGTGCCAGCAGCTCCGGTCCAGGGAACACTGAAGCTTTCTTT. Protein product: CASSSGPGNTEAFF.

The rearrangement links TRBV9 to TRBJ2-1, with 8 bases identical to TRBD2. The germline V gene has CDR1 SGDLS and CDR2 YYNGEE. The V gene end was trimmed by 0 bases and the J gene end by 4 bases; junction bases not matched to a gene: 3. The CDR3 has 15 amino acids. In nucleotides, the CDR3 is TGTGCCAGCAGCGTAGAGGCTAGCGGGTACAATGAGCAGTTCTTC. Translation: CASSVEASGYNEQFF.

The chain recombines TRBV12-3 or TRBV12-4 with TRBJ2-3; D is unclear. V was cut by 5 bases and J by 2 bases, with 11 bases left in between. This CDR3 region has 14 residues. CDR3 DNA: TGTGCCAGCAGTAGCCGGGCCCACACAGATACGCAGTATTTT. As protein: CASSSRAHTDTQYF.

This chain connects TRBV5-1 to TRBJ2-7, with 8 bases lining up with TRBD2. Germline V CDR1 and CDR2: SGHRS, YFSETQ. The CDR3 is 14 residues long. V lost 4 bases and J lost 6; bases outside the gene matches: 9. CDR3 sequence (DNA): TGCGCCAGCAGCCCCGCGGTAGCGGGGAGCGAGCAGTACTTC. This gives the protein CASSPAVAGSEQYF.

This clonotype appeared a few times. This sequence joins TRBV3-1 and TRBJ2-1; TRBD2 agrees at 7 bases. CDR1 is LGHDT and CDR2 is YNNKEL in the germline V gene (reference sequence). After removal of 0 bases from V and 4 bases from J, the junction contained 6 bases not matched to a gene. The CDR3 contains 16 residues. The CDR3 DNA reads TGTGCCAGCAGCCAAGATCCTAGCGGAATATACAATGAGCAGTTCTTC. This gives the protein CASSQDPSGIYNEQFF.

The V gene is TRBV30, the J gene TRBJ1-6; D remains ambiguous. Trimming left V 8 bases short and J 7 bases short, with 12 bases between. CDR1 and CDR2 from the germline V gene are GTSNPN and SVGIG (reference sequence). The CDR3 sequence is 12 residues long. In DNA form, the CDR3 reads TGTGCCGCGTCAACAGTGAATTCACCCCTCCACTTT. Its protein is CAASTVNSPLHF.

The genes are TRBV30 and TRBJ1-1; 7 bases align to TRBD1. With V trimmed by 1 base and J by 0 bases, 8 bases remained unmatched. Germline lookup yields CDR1 GTSNPN and CDR2 SVGIG (reference sequence). This CDR3 comprises 16 residues. The CDR3 reads CAWSGVRDRLNTEAFF. In DNA, the CDR3 is TGTGCCTGGAGTGGGGTTCGGGACAGATTGAACACTGAAGCTTTCTTT.

The sample holds a few counts of this clonotype. The chain combines TRBV5-1 with TRBJ2-7, with TRBD2 matching over 9 bases. Unmatched junction bases numbered 11, after V lost 7 bases and J lost 6 bases. Germline assignment: CDR1 SGHRS and CDR2 YFSETQ. The length of the CDR3 is 14 residues. Here the CDR3 DNA reads TGCGCCAGCTTCGCTAGCGGGAAAGTTACCGAGCAGTACTTC. Protein: CASFASGKVTEQYF.

Points on this clonotype: The germline gene is not matched at one end of the junction; a read error may be the cause. This chain uses TRBV7-2 with TRBJ2-3, with 12 bases lining up with TRBD2. Per germline, CDR1 SGHTA and CDR2 FQGNSA. The CDR3 covers 15 residues. CDR3 residues: CASSLASGRGDTQYF. CDR3 sequence (DNA): TGCGCCAGCAGCTTAGCTAGCGGGAGGGGTGATACGCAGTATTTT.

The gene calls are TRBV15 and TRBJ1-1; D remains ambiguous. V was cut by 4 bases and J by 2 bases, with 8 bases left in between. The CDR3 is made up of 13 amino acids. Germline V CDR1 and CDR2: LNHNV, YYDKDF (reference sequence). The DNA of the CDR3 is TGTGCCACCAGCATATACAGAAACACTGAAGCTTTCTTT. It encodes CATSIYRNTEAFF.

V is TRBV9 and J is TRBJ2-7; D not certain. CDR1 and CDR2 from the germline V gene are SGDLS and YYNGEE. Trimming took 1 base from V and 4 from J, leaving 9 bases between them. The CDR3 has 13 amino acids. The CDR3 sequence is CASSVNLQYEQYF. The CDR3 DNA follows: TGTGCCAGCAGCGTAAACCTTCAGTACGAGCAGTACTTC.

The chain couples TRBV18 to TRBJ2-5; D is uncertain. The length of the CDR3 is 11 residues. Germline V CDR1 and CDR2: KGHSH, LQKENI. Trimming pared 6 bases from V and 2 bases from J, leaving 4 bases between. The CDR3 DNA reads as TGTGCCAGCTCGCAACAAGAGACCCAGTACTTC. It codes for CASSQQETQYF.

The sample holds a few counts of this clonotype. The rearrangement uses TRBV7-2 and TRBJ2-3; D might be TRBD2 (6 bases). V was shortened by 3 bases and J by 4 bases, with 14 bases between the two germline ends. The CDR3 is 15 amino acids. Germline V gene lookup returns CDR1 SGHTA and CDR2 FQGNSA. CDR3 in amino acids: CASSLVGRLADTQYF. CDR3 sequence (DNA): TGTGCCAGCAGCTTGGTAGGGAGGCTGGCAGATACGCAGTATTTT.

The chain has TRBV12-3 or TRBV12-4 and TRBJ1-2, with no clear D. This CDR3 is 13 amino acids long. The V end lost 5 bases, the J end lost 1 base, and 8 bases lay between the germline ends. CDR3 nucleotides: TGTGCCAGCAGTCCTACAGTTAACTATGGCTACACCTTC. It codes for CASSPTVNYGYTF.

The CDR3 DNA reads TGTGCCAGCAGCTTGACTAGTGATGCAGATACGCAGTATTTT. This encodes CASSLTSDADTQYF. This chain joins TRBV7-3 and TRBJ2-3, with D possibly being TRBD2 (6 bases). V shed 3 bases and J shed 4 bases, with 11 bases lying between them. This CDR3 contains 14 residues. The germline gives CDR1 SGHTA, CDR2 FQGTGA.

The V gene is TRBV25-1, the J gene TRBJ2-7; 12 positions match TRBD2. V lost 3 bases and J lost 3; bases outside the gene matches: 3. CDR3 size: 15 residues. The germline CDR1 and CDR2 sequences are MGHDK and SYGVNS. CDR3 DNA: TGTGCCAGCAGTGACCCGACTAGCGGGAGCTACGAGCAGTACTTC. Its protein is CASSDPTSGSYEQYF.